This T cell receptor (beta chain) is from a study of cytomegalovirus exposure and HLA in healthy donors. As for the study in general: One earlier analysis, a look at some 180 million T cells, found some 120 million unique TCR beta sequences.

CDR1 is SNHLY, CDR2 FYNNEI, per germline. The CDR3 extends over 11 amino acids. Trimming left V 3 bases short and J 6 bases short, with 3 bases between. Study-wide results and limits: Highly shared sequence variants in one cluster were likely a sequencing artifact. As confirmed in vitro, a few CMV-associated chains were specific for CMV antigens.

Nominally healthy donors were sampled, though unrecorded immune exposures were likely. PCR amplification relied on 60 Vbeta primers (plus 13 Jbeta primers). Clones were read by immunoSEQ multiplex PCR, and TCRdb kept only the in-frame ones, dropping some. Among around 200,000 clones, around nine tenths were seen once, and the ten largest hold around 0.3%. As to this clone: Its antigen is currently unknown.

V usage is TRBV2 and J usage is TRBJ2-1; D ambiguous. Material for sequencing was PBMCs. This receptor was identified in a woman in her twenties or thirties in good health and CMV-seronegative. This CDR3 reads CASSDVNEQFF. The CDR3 DNA is TGTGCCAGCAGTGACGTCAATGAGCAGTTCTTC.